This T cell receptor (beta chain) was recorded in a study of T cell responses to AZD1222 COVID-19 vaccine. Measured with immunoSEQ multiplex PCR; TCRdb has only the in-frame clones, and not every one. In the table there are more than 110,000 clones, 85% to 95% of which are singletons. Looked up from germline, CDR1 is SGHRS and CDR2 is YFSETQ. V lost 4 bases and J lost 0, with 7 bases in between. The CDR3 covers 14 residues. The material sequenced was peripheral blood, taken on day 0 of AZD1222 vaccination. The rearrangement uses TRBV5-1 and TRBJ1-4; D not certain. This receptor was taken from an adult in good health. The CDR3 region is CASSPGSTNEKLFF. The CDR3 bases are TGCGCCAGCAGCCCGGGGTCAACTAATGAAAAACTGTTTTTT.